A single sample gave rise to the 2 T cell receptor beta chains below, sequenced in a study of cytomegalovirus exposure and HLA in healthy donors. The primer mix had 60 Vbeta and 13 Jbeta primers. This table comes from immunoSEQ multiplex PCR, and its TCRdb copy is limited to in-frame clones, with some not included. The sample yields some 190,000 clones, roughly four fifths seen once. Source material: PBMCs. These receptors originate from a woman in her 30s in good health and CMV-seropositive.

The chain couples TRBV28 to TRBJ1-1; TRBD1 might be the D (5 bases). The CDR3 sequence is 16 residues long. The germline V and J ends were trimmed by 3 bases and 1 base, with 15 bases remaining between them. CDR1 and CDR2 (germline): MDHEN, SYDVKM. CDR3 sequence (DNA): TGTGCCAGCAGTTTGGGCAGGGTTCTCCCGAACACTGAAGCTTTCTTT. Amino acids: CASSLGRVLPNTEAFF.

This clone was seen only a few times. The CDR3 loop is CASSYNRNTIYF. The DNA of the CDR3 is TGTGCCAGCAGTTATAACAGAAACACCATATATTTT. The chain couples TRBV6-5 to TRBJ1-3; the D is unclear. The CDR3 is made up of 12 amino acids. The germline gives CDR1 MNHEY, CDR2 SVGAGI. Trimming left V 3 bases short and J 5 bases short, with 5 bases between.